The entry below gives a single T cell receptor (beta chain) sequence along with its context. In its sample, this clone was seen many times. The antigen it binds to is not known. Per-base quality was not reported, and no clone a single base away is much larger than it. Other DNA sequences from this sample encode an identical CDR3 as well. V and J are truncated by 5 bases and 1 base respectively, leaving an intervening sequence of 5 bases. The germline V gene yields SGHAT for CDR1 and FQNNGV for CDR2. From cysteine to phenylalanine, the CDR3 is 12 amino acids long. Left in the record is the CDR3 DNA by itself, 36 bases read in frame from the first base. The data were taken from a study of blood T cell repertoires in COVID-19 (dated by TCRdb to 2020 to 2021). Regarding the study in general: Samples covering the acute and convalescent phases of COVID-19 were provided by collaborators in the United States, Italy and Spain. The material from the prospective study consisted of cDNA or gDNA derived from T cells, B-cell-depleted T cells, or PBMCs. The dataset comprised deeply sampled blood TCRbeta repertoires from subjects exposed to, actively infected with, or recovered from COVID-19. The repertoires were released in a freely available public database intended as a resource for research on the immune response to SARS-CoV-2. The samples were drawn from two sources: the first 160 participants of the ongoing ImmuneRACE study, and 1,200 or so subjects contributed by 6 global collaborators. A de-identified subject ID, COVID-19 status, age in years and sex were almost always included in the sample metadata. HLA class I and class II types, where available, came from metadata supplied by the sample provider rather than from assay-based typing.

The immunoSEQ Assay, a bias-controlled multiplex PCR, was used to amplify TCRbeta CDR3 regions from genomic DNA. Regarding the original processing steps: The number of nucleated cells in each sample was estimated from the amplification of reference gene primers within the assay. Sequence reads were collapsed and filtered to measure the absolute abundance of every unique TCRbeta CDR3 rearrangement. For each sample, productive Simpson clonality was calculated by taking the square root of Simpson's diversity index across productive rearrangements. TCRdb took over this immuneACCESS table, retaining in-frame rearrangements with V and J assigned. Such tables are incomplete; in checked studies, under half of the missing clones stem from an unresolved V gene, and the remainder is unexplained. V, J and clone size were drawn from that table, and D and trimming were deduced from the DNA. The sample data list about 40,000 clones, and over 70% of these were observed just once. Jointly, the top ten make up about 30% of the sample.

General study outcomes and caveats: Clinical and demographic metadata were provided uncurated, with the amount varying by source and participant.

Collaborating institutions collected whole blood in K2EDTA tubes following their own protocols. Collaborator samples were shipped for TCRbeta analysis as frozen whole blood, isolated PBMCs, or DNA extracted from either sample type. The sample consisted of peripheral blood. The V and J genes are TRBV11-2 and TRBJ2-5; the D gene cannot be named for sure. This receptor was taken from a woman older than 75 with acute or convalescent COVID-19. The CDR3 amino acid sequence is: CASSLLQETQYF. In nucleotides, the sequence is TGTGCCAGCAGCCTCCTCCAAGAGACCCAGTACTTC.